The clone carrying this TCR beta chain was found many times. The entry originates in a study of tumor-infiltrating lymphocytes in oesophageal squamous cell carcinoma. TCRdb ran MiXCR on the PCR reads and lists one entry per CDR3 protein. The sample yields 15,000 to 25,000 distinct CDR3 sequences, 35% to 45% seen once. This CDR3 has 12 amino acids. Germline CDR1 reads MGHRA; CDR2 reads YSYEKL. The TCR comes from a male donor with esophageal squamous cell carcinoma. This chain connects TRBV4-1 to TRBJ2-1, with D uncertain. The DNA end favors TRBJ2-7, so the J call may be wrong. Material for sequencing was esophageal tumor tissue. CDR3 sequence: CASSQENNEQYF. CDR3 coding DNA: TGCGCCAGCAGCCAAGAAAACAATGAGCAGTACTTC.